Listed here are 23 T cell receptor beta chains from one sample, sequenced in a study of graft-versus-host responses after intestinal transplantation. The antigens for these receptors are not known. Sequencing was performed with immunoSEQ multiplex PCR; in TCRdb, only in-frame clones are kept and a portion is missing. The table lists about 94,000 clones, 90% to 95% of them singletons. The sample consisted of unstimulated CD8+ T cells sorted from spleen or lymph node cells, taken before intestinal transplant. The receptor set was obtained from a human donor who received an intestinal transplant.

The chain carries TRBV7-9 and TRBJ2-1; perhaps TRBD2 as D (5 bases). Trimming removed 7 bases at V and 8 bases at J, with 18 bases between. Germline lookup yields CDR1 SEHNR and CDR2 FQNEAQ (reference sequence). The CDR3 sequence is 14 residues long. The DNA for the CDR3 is TGTGCCAGCACCCGAGGGCCCCTTGAGGATGAGCAGTTCTTC. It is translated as CASTRGPLEDEQFF.

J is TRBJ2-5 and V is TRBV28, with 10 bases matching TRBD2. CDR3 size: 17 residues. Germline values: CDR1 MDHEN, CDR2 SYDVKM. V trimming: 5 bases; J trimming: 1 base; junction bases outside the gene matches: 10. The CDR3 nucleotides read TGTGCCAGCAGTCTAGAAATAGCGGGAGGATTCCAAGAGACCCAGTACTTC. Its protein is CASSLEIAGGFQETQYF.

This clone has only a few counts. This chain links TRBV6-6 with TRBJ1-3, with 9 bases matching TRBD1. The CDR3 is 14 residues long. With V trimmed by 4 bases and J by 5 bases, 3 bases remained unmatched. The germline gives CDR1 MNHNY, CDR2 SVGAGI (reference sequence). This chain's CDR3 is CASSWGTGRNTIYF. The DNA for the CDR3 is TGTGCCAGCAGTTGGGGGACAGGGAGAAACACCATATATTTT.

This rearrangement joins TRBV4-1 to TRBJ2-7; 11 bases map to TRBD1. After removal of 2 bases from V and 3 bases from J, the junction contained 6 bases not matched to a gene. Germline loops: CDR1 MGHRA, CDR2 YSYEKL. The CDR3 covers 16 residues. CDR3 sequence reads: CASSQRGGTGGYEQYF. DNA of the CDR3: TGCGCCAGCAGCCAAAGAGGGGGGACAGGGGGCTACGAGCAGTACTTC.

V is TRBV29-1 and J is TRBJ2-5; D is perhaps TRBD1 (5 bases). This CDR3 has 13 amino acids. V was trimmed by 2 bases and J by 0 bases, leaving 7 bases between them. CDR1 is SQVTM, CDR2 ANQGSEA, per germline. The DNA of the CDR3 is TGCAGCGTTGAAAGACAGTACCAAGAGACCCAGTACTTC. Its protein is CSVERQYQETQYF.

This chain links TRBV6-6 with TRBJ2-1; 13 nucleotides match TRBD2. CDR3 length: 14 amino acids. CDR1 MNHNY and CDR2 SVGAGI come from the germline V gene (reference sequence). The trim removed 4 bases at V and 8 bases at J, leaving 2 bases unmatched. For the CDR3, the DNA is TGTGCCAGCAGTTCACTAGCGGGAGGGGATGAGCAGTTCTTC. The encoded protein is CASSSLAGGDEQFF.

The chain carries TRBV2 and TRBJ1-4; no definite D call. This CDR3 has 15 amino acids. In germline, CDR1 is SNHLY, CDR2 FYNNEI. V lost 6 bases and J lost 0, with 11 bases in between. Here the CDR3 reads CASREGSATNEKLFF. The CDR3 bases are TGTGCCAGCAGGGAGGGTTCGGCAACTAATGAAAAACTGTTTTTT.

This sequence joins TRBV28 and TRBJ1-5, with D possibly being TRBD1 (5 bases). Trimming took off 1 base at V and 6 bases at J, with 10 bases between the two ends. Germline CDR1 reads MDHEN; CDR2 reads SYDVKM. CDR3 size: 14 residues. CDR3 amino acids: CASSLLGAGQPQHF. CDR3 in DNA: TGTGCCAGCAGTTTATTAGGGGCTGGTCAGCCCCAGCATTTT.

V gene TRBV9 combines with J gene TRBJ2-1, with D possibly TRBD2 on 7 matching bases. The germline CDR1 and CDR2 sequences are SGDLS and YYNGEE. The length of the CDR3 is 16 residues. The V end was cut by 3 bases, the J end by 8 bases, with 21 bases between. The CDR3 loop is CASSEGGWGSGDEQFF. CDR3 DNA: TGTGCCAGCAGCGAGGGGGGCTGGGGGAGCGGGGATGAGCAGTTCTTC.

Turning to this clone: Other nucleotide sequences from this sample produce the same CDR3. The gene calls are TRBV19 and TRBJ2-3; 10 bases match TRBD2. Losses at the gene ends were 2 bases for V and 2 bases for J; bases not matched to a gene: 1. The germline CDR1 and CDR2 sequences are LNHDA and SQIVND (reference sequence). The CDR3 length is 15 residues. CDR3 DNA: TGTGCCAGTAGTATACTAGCGGGGGCCACAGATACGCAGTATTTT. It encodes CASSILAGATDTQYF.

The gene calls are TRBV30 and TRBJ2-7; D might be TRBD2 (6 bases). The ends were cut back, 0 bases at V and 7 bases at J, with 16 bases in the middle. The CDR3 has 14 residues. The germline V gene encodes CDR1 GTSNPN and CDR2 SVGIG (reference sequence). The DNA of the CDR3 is TGTGCCTGGAGTGTGGGCCAAGGGGCGGGAGAGCAGTACTTC. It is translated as CAWSVGQGAGEQYF.

The CDR3 bases are TGTGCCAGCTCACCAGCGACAGGGTCAGATACGCAGTATTTT. This gives the protein CASSPATGSDTQYF. V usage is TRBV18 and J usage is TRBJ2-3, with 7 bases lining up with TRBD1. Germline V gene data show CDR1 as KGHSH and CDR2 as LQKENI. The CDR3 is 14 amino acids. The J segment lost 4 bases and the V segment lost 2 bases, leaving 3 bases of the junction unmatched. Together with reference TRBV18 and TRBJ2-3, the CDR3 gives the full variable domain: NAGVMQNPRHLVRRRGQEARLRCSPMKGHSHVYWYRQLPEEGLKFMVYLQKENIIDESGMPKERFSAEFPKEGPSILRIQQVVRGDSAAYFCASSPATGSDTQYFGPGTRLTVL.

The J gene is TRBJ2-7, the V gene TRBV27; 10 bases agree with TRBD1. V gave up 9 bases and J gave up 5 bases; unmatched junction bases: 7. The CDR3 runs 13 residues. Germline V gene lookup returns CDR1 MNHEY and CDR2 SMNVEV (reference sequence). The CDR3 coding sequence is TGTGCCAGTAAGACAGGGGGCGTGGACGAGCAGTACTTC. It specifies CASKTGGVDEQYF.

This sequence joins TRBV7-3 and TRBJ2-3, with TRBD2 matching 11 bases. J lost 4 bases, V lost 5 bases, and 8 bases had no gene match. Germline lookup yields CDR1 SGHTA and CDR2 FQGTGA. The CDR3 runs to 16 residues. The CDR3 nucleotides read TGTGCCAGCAGCCCCACTAGCGGGAGAGGAGCAGATACGCAGTATTTT. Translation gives CASSPTSGRGADTQYF.

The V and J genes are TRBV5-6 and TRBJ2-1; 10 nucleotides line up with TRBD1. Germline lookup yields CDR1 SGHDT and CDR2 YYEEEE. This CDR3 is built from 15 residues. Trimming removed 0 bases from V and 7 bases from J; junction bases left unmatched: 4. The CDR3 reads CASSLVGQGSNEQFF. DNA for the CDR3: TGTGCCAGCAGCTTGGTGGGACAGGGGTCAAATGAGCAGTTCTTC.

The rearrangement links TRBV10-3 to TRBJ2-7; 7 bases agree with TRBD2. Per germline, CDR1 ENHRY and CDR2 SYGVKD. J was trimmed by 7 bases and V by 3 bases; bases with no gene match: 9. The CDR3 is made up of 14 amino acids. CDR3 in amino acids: CAISDVGGPVEQYF. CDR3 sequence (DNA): TGTGCCATCAGTGACGTGGGAGGGCCGGTGGAGCAGTACTTC.

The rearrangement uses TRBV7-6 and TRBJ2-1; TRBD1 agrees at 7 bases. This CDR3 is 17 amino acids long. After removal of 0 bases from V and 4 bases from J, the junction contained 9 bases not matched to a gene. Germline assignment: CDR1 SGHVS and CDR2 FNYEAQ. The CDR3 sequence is CASSLAPGQAVYNEQFF. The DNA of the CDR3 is TGTGCCAGCAGCTTAGCGCCAGGACAGGCGGTTTACAATGAGCAGTTCTTC.

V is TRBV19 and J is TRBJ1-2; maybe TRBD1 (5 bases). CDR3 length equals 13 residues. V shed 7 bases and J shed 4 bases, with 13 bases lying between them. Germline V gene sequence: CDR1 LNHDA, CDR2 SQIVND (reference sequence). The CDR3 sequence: CASTLQGGYGYTF. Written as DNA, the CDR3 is TGTGCCAGTACCCTTCAGGGAGGCTATGGCTACACCTTC.

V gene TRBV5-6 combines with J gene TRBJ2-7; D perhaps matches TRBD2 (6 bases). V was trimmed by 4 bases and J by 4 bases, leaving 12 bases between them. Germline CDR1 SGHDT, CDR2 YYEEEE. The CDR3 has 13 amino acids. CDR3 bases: TGTGCCAGCAGCATCGGGGGTTGGTACGAGCAGTACTTC. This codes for CASSIGGWYEQYF.

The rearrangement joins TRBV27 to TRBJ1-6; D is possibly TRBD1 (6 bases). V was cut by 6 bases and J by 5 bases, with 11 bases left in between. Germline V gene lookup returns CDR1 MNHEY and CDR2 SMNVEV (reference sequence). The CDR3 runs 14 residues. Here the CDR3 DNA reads TGTGCCAGCAGACCGGACAGCAATAATTCACCCCTCCACTTT. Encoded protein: CASRPDSNNSPLHF.

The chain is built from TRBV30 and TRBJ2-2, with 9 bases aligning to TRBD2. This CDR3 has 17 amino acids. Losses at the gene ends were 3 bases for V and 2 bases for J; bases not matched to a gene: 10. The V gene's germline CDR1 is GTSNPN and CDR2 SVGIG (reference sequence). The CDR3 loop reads CAWRVSSGDSNTGELFF. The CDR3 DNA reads TGTGCCTGGAGGGTTTCTAGCGGGGATTCAAACACCGGGGAGCTGTTTTTT.

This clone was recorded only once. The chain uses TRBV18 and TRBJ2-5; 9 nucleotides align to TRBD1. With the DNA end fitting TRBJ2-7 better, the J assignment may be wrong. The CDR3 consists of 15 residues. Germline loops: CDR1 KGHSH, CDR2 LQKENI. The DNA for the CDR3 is TGTGCCAGCTCACTACCGGGACAGGGTCAAGGCGAGCAGTACTTC. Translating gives CASSLPGQGQGEQYF.

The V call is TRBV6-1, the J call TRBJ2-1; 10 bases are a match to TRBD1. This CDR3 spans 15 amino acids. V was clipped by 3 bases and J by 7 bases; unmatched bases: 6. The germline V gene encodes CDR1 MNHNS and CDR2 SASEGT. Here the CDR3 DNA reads TGTGCCAGCAGTGACGGACAGGGGGTCAGGAATGAGCAGTTCTTC. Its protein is CASSDGQGVRNEQFF.